The sequence of this TCR beta chain was determined in a study of T cell repertoires in ileal Crohn's disease. Regarding the study as a whole: Compared with non-smokers, active smokers at surgery showed more clonal expansions.

Concerning this clone itself: Its target is unknown.

TCRdb's table, derived via immunoSEQ multiplex PCR, lists solely in-frame clones and lacks some. The sample records 11,000 to 15,000 clones, over 80% being singletons. This clonotype was sampled from an adult with Crohn's disease. Sequencing was carried out using ileal tissue.

The chain's CDR3 is CASRAGTYEQYF. In DNA, the CDR3 is TGTGCCAGCAGGGCAGGGACCTACGAGCAGTACTTC. The gene calls are TRBV2 and TRBJ2-7, with D perhaps TRBD1 (5 bases). The V gene lost 6 bases and the J gene lost 2 bases, with 8 bases spanning the gap. CDR3 length: 12 amino acids. CDR1 is SNHLY and CDR2 is FYNNEI in the germline V gene.